This T cell receptor beta chain was sequenced in a study of T cells in narcolepsy. Study context: Enrolled donors included narcolepsy type 1 or type 2 patients and healthy controls.

Findings of the study overall: Autoreactive clonotypes reportedly recurred in blood of same and different patients, not controls. No autoreactive T cell clone sequences appeared in some memory CD4+ repertoires. Autoreactive HCRT-specific and TRIB2-specific clonotypes were marked in same-patient CSF-versus-blood CD4+ comparisons.

The CDR3 extends over 14 amino acids. CDR1 and CDR2 from the germline V gene are SGHVS and FQNEAQ. Between the trimmed V and J ends, which lost 5 bases and 4 bases, there was a span of 12 bases. A word on this clone: Its antigen is still unknown.

The repertoire was sequenced with immunoSEQ multiplex PCR; TCRdb's copy has only in-frame clones and lacks some. The table lists 32,000 or so clones, roughly 80% of them singletons. The chain has TRBV7-8 and TRBJ2-1; D is perhaps TRBD2 (6 bases). This clonotype was obtained from a human donor in good health. Sequencing was carried out using memory (CD45RA-) CD4+ T cells from blood. In DNA, the CDR3 is TGTGCCAGCAGCCTCATCCGGGGGTACAATGAGCAGTTCTTC. It translates to CASSLIRGYNEQFF.